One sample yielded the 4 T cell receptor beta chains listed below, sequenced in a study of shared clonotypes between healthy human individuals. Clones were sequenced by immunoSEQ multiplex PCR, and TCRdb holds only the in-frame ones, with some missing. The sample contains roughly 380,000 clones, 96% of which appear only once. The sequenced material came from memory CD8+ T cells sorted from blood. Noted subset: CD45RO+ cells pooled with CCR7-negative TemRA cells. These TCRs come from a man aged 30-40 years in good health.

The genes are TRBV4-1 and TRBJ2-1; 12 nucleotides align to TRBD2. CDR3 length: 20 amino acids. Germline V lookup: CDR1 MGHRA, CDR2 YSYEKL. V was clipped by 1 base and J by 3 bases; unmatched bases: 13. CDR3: CASSQGRLAGGPVHYNEQFF. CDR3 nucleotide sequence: TGCGCCAGCAGCCAAGGTCGGCTAGCGGGAGGGCCGGTACACTACAATGAGCAGTTCTTC.

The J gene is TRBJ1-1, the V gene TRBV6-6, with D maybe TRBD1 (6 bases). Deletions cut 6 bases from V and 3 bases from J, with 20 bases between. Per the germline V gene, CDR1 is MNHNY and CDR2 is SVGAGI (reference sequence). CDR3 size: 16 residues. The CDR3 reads CASSSNTGWRHTEAFF. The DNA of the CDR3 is TGTGCCAGCAGCAGCAACACAGGGTGGAGACACACTGAAGCTTTCTTT.

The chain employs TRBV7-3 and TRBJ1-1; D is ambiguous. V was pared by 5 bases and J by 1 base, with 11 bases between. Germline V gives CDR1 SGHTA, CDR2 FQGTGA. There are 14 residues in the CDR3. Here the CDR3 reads CASSPGSGNTEAFF. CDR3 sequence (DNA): TGTGCCAGCAGCCCAGGATCCGGGAACACTGAAGCTTTCTTT. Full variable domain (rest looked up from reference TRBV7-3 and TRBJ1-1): GAGVSQTPSNKVTEKGKYVELRCDPISGHTALYWYRQSLGQGPEFLIYFQGTGAADDSGLPNDRFFAVRPEGSVSTLKIQRTERGDSAVYLCASSPGSGNTEAFFGQGTRLTVV.

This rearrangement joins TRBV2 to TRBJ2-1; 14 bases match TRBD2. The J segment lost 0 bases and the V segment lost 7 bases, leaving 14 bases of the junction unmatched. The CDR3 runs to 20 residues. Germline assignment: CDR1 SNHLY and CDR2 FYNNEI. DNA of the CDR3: TGTGCCAGCAAGCATAACTCCGGGACTAGCGGGAGAGTCTCCTACAATGAGCAGTTCTTC. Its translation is CASKHNSGTSGRVSYNEQFF. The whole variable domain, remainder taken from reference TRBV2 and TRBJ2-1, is EPEVTQTPSHQVTQMGQEVILRCVPISNHLYFYWYRQILGQKVEFLVSFYNNEISEKSEIFDDQFSVERPDGSNFTLKIRSTKLEDSAMYFCASKHNSGTSGRVSYNEQFFGPGTRLTVL.